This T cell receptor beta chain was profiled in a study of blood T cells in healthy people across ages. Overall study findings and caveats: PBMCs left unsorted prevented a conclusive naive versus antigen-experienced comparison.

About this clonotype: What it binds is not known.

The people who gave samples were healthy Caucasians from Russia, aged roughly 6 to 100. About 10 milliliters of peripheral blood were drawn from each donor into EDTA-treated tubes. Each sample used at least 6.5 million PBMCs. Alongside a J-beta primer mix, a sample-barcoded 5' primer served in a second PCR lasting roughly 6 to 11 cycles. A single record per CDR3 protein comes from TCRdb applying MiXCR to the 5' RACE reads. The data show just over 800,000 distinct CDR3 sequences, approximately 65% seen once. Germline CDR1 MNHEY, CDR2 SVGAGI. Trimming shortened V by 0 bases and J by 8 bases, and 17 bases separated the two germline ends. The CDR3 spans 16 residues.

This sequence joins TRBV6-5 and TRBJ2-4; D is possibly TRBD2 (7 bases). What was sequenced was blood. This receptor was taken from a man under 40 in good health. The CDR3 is CASSYSMQGRVDIQYF. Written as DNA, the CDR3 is TGTGCCAGCAGTTACTCGATGCAGGGGAGGGTCGACATTCAGTACTTC.